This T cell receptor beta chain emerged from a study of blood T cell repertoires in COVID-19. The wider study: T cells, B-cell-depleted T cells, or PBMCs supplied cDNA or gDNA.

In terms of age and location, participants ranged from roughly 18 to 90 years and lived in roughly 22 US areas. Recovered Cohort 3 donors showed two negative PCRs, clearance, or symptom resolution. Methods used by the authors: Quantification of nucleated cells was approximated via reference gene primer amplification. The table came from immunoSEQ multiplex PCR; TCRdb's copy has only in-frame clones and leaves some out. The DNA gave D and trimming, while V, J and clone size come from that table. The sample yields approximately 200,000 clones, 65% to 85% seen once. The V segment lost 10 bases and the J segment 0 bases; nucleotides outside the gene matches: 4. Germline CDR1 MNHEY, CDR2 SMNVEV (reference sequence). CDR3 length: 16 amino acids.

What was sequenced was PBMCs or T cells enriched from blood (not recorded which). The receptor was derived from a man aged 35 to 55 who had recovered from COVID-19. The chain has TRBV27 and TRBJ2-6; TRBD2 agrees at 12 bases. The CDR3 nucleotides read TGTGCCACCACTAGCGGGGGGCTCTCTGGGGCCAACGTCCTGACTTTC. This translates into CATTSGGLSGANVLTF.